This TCR beta chain was recovered during a study of T cell responses to AZD1222 COVID-19 vaccine. Study-wide results and limits: Most donors were white British, females outnumbered males, and clonal diversity was possibly underestimated.

This clone showed up just once. Its matching antigen is unknown. Method: immunoSEQ multiplex PCR; TCRdb's copy keeps in-frame clones and lacks some. There are about 120,000 clones in the sample; roughly 91% occur only once, and about 4.5% lies in the top ten. The sample here was peripheral blood, taken on day 0 of MenACWY control vaccination. This sequence originates from an adult in good health.

Here the CDR3 DNA reads TGTGCTAGTGGTTTGGTACAGGGGGCGAGCACCGGGGAGCTGTTTTTT. Residues: CASGLVQGASTGELFF. V and J are TRBV12-5 and TRBJ2-2; 9 bases align to TRBD1. The CDR3 runs to 16 residues. The V segment lost 0 bases and the J segment 4 bases; nucleotides outside the gene matches: 3. Germline V gene data show CDR1 as LGHNT and CDR2 as FRNRAP. The full variable domain, completed using reference TRBV12-5 and TRBJ2-2, is DARVTQTPRHKVTEMGQEVTMRCQPILGHNTVFWYRQTMMQGLELLAYFRNRAPLDDSGMPKDRFSAEMPDATLATLKIQPSEPRDSAVYFCASGLVQGASTGELFFGEGSRLTVL.